The rows below give T cell receptor beta chains drawn from one sample of a study of cytomegalovirus exposure and HLA in healthy donors. Clones were read by immunoSEQ multiplex PCR, and TCRdb kept only the in-frame ones, dropping some. The sample's table shows about 76,000 clones. Specimen: PBMCs. Receptors were obtained from a middle-aged woman in good health and CMV-seropositive. CDR3s include the opening cysteine and the closing phenylalanine or tryptophan. Fields, in order: V gene, J gene, D gene, CDR3 protein, CDR3 DNA. A D gene is named only where the DNA matches it firmly.

TRBV7-2	TRBJ2-7	TRBD2	CASSLAGLAGRYEQYF	TGTGCCAGCAGCTTGGCCGGACTAGCGGGGCGATACGAGCAGTACTTC
TRBV4-1	TRBJ2-1	NA	CASSPFPRGWGNEQFF	TGCGCCAGCAGCCCCTTCCCCAGGGGCTGGGGGAATGAGCAGTTCTTC
TRBV4-2	TRBJ1-6	NA	CASSQEAGGASPLHF	TGTGCCAGCAGCCAAGAAGCAGGCGGGGCTTCACCCCTCCACTTT
TRBV19	TRBJ2-1	TRBD2	CASSIRIGGRINEQFF	TGTGCCAGTAGTATCCGGATTGGCGGGAGGATCAATGAGCAGTTCTTC
TRBV19	TRBJ1-1	TRBD1	CASTLGTGGNTEAFF	TGTGCCAGTACCCTTGGGACAGGGGGGAACACTGAAGCTTTCTTT
TRBV28	TRBJ1-4	NA	CASSLQDEKLFF	TGTGCCAGCAGTTTACAGGATGAAAAACTGTTTTTT
TRBV7-9	TRBJ2-7	NA	CASSSRDIDRSSYEQYF	TGTGCCAGCAGCTCCCGGGACATCGATAGGAGCTCCTACGAGCAGTACTTC
TRBV7-8	TRBJ2-3	TRBD2	CASSVTYSGGYDTQYF	TGTGCCAGCAGCGTCACGTATAGCGGGGGGTATGATACGCAGTATTTT
TRBV2	TRBJ2-1	TRBD2	CASTPREGLAGGNEQFF	TGTGCCAGCACCCCCAGAGAGGGACTAGCGGGGGGAAATGAGCAGTTCTTC
TRBV27	TRBJ2-7	NA	CASSFGGLSEQYF	TGTGCCAGCAGTTTTGGGGGCCTCAGCGAGCAGTACTTC
TRBV6-5	TRBJ2-7	NA	CASRRGTGSYEQYF	TGTGCCAGCAGGAGGGGGACGGGCTCCTACGAGCAGTACTTC
TRBV4-1	TRBJ1-2	NA	CASSQEDSLSYGYTF	TGCGCCAGCAGCCAAGAGGACAGTTTGAGCTATGGCTACACCTTC
TRBV5-1	TRBJ2-5	TRBD2	CASSYTVAGEETQYF	TGCGCCAGCAGTTACACGGTGGCGGGAGAGGAGACCCAGTACTTC
TRBV5-4	TRBJ2-7	TRBD1	CASSPIRDSFLYEQYF	TGTGCCAGCAGCCCTATCCGGGACAGTTTCCTGTACGAGCAGTACTTC
TRBV19	TRBJ2-7	TRBD1	CASSSDRGGSYEQYF	TGTGCCAGTAGTTCAGACAGGGGGGGCTCCTACGAGCAGTACTTC
TRBV7-9	TRBJ2-7	NA	CASSLLEQGFEQYF	TGTGCCAGCAGCTTACTCGAACAGGGATTCGAGCAGTACTTC
TRBV10-2	TRBJ2-5	TRBD2	CATLVSGGETQYF	TGCGCCACCCTGGTTAGCGGGGGGGAGACCCAGTACTTC
TRBV15	TRBJ1-5	NA	CATSRSEGESGQPQHF	TGTGCCACCAGCAGATCAGAGGGGGAATCAGGTCAGCCCCAGCATTTT
TRBV7-2	TRBJ1-1	TRBD1	CASSTRTGGGTEAFF	TGTGCCAGCAGCACCCGGACAGGGGGCGGCACTGAAGCTTTCTTT
TRBV19	TRBJ2-3	NA	CASTRGAQTDTQYF	TGTGCCAGTACCCGGGGGGCCCAGACAGATACGCAGTATTTT
TRBV2	TRBJ2-2	NA	CASSGTGETGELFF	TGTGCCAGCAGTGGGACGGGAGAAACCGGGGAGCTGTTTTTT
TRBV5-8	TRBJ2-5	TRBD2	CAAHPGVAGVQETQYF	TGTGCCGCCCACCCTGGGGTAGCGGGAGTCCAAGAGACCCAGTACTTC
TRBV5-6	TRBJ1-1	NA	CASSLFMNTEAFF	TGTGCCAGCAGCTTGTTCATGAACACTGAAGCTTTCTTT
TRBV6-6	TRBJ2-7	NA	CASSYGSQGGEQYF	TGTGCCAGCAGTTATGGTTCGCAGGGGGGCGAGCAGTACTTC
TRBV7-2	TRBJ2-5	NA	CASSFPGMKTQYF	TGTGCCAGCAGCTTCCCAGGGATGAAGACCCAGTACTTC
TRBV7-9	TRBJ1-2	TRBD1	CASSVDRVNGYTF	TGTGCCAGCAGCGTGGACAGGGTAAATGGCTACACCTTC
TRBV7-9	TRBJ2-7	TRBD2	CASSWGLAGEGYEQYF	TGTGCCAGCAGCTGGGGACTAGCGGGAGAGGGGTACGAGCAGTACTTC
TRBV25-1	TRBJ2-1	TRBD2	CASSIMGGIYNEQFF	TGTGCCAGCAGTATAATGGGAGGGATTTACAATGAGCAGTTCTTC
TRBV11-2	TRBJ1-4	TRBD1	CASSLERGQMNEKLFF	TGTGCCAGCAGCTTAGAGCGGGGACAGATGAATGAAAAACTGTTTTTT
TRBV6-1	TRBJ1-5	TRBD1	CASSSSQGAFQPQHF	TGTGCCAGCAGTTCTTCCCAGGGGGCTTTTCAGCCCCAGCATTTT
TRBV4-2	TRBJ1-1	TRBD1	CASSQRPTGRTEAFF	TGTGCCAGCAGCCAACGCCCGACAGGGCGGACTGAAGCTTTCTTT
TRBV19	TRBJ1-2	NA	CASMSSRENGYTF	TGTGCCAGTATGTCCAGCAGGGAAAATGGCTACACCTTC
TRBV15	TRBJ1-1	NA	CATSRLASGSRTEAFF	TGTGCCACCAGCAGATTAGCCTCAGGGTCCAGGACTGAAGCTTTCTTT
TRBV6-1	TRBJ1-1	TRBD1	CASSEAGGANTEAFF	TGTGCCAGCAGTGAGGCAGGGGGCGCGAACACTGAAGCTTTCTTT